These 21 T cell receptor beta chains were all obtained from the same sample, sequenced in a study of response to subunit inactivated influenza vaccine. TCRdb passed the RT-PCR reads through MiXCR, listing each CDR3 protein once. The sample lists around 580,000 distinct CDR3 sequences, approximately 10% occurring once. The starting material was PBMCs from blood, obtained on the day of vaccination. The source of these receptors is a man aged 50-60 years who received an inactivated influenza vaccine.

There are a few counts of this clonotype. V and J are TRBV7-8 and TRBJ2-1; 9 bases match TRBD2. The germline V gene encodes CDR1 SGHVS and CDR2 FQNEAQ. V lost 5 bases, J lost 9 bases, and 2 bases stayed unmatched. The CDR3 covers 12 residues. CDR3 loop: CASSAGGGEQFF. The DNA for the CDR3 is TGTGCCAGCAGCGCGGGGGGGGGTGAGCAGTTCTTC.

At least ten counts were recorded for this clonotype. The chain links TRBV12-3 or TRBV12-4 to TRBJ1-2; 8 positions agree with TRBD1. CDR3 size: 16 residues. Losses at the gene ends were 10 bases for V and 5 bases for J; bases not matched to a gene: 18. The CDR3, as DNA: TGTGCCACCATCGGTCCAGGGGGCCACGTGAAGTATGGCTACACCTTC. Its translation: CATIGPGGHVKYGYTF.

This clonotype has just a few counts. The rearrangement links TRBV25-1 to TRBJ2-1, with TRBD2 as a possible D gene (6 bases). The CDR3 has 17 residues. Trimming pared 1 base from V and 3 bases from J, leaving 16 bases between. Germline values: CDR1 MGHDK, CDR2 SYGVNS. Here the CDR3 reads CASSEFGGLLDYNEQFF. Here the CDR3 DNA reads TGTGCCAGCAGTGAATTCGGAGGGTTGTTAGACTACAATGAGCAGTTCTTC.

This clonotype was observed a few times. V gene TRBV6-2 or TRBV6-3 combines with J gene TRBJ2-2, with TRBD1 matching over 9 bases. V shed 6 bases and J 4 bases; nucleotides not matched to a gene: 6. The CDR3 loop spans 15 amino acids. Germline V lookup: CDR1 MNHEY, CDR2 SVGEGT. CDR3 sequence (DNA): TGTGCCAGCAGGGGACAGGGTCGGGGCACCGGGGAGCTGTTTTTT. Translating gives CASRGQGRGTGELFF.

This clonotype has just a few counts. The rearrangement uses TRBV6-1 and TRBJ2-2; 11 nucleotides line up with TRBD2. V was clipped by 6 bases and J by 2 bases; unmatched bases: 5. The CDR3 sequence is 16 residues long. Germline V CDR1 and CDR2: MNHNS, SASEGT. The CDR3 nucleotides read TGTGCCAGCAGCCGTAGCGGGAGGGCTAACACCGGGGAGCTGTTTTTT. Translating gives CASSRSGRANTGELFF.

The table lists this clonotype with many counts. V is TRBV5-6 and J is TRBJ2-7; no clear D gene. The germline V gene has CDR1 SGHDT and CDR2 YYEEEE. The V and J ends lost 3 bases and 4 bases respectively, with 14 bases between them. The CDR3 loop spans 14 amino acids. The CDR3 reads CASSSTARRYEQYF. In DNA form, the CDR3 reads TGTGCCAGCAGCTCGACGGCCAGAAGATACGAGCAGTACTTC.

This clonotype was seen a few times. The chain links TRBV5-1 to TRBJ1-5; the D gene is possibly TRBD1 (6 bases). Looked up from germline, CDR1 is SGHRS and CDR2 is YFSETQ. The length of the CDR3 is 15 residues. Trimming pared 0 bases from V and 6 bases from J, leaving 13 bases between. DNA for the CDR3: TGCGCCAGCAGCTTGGACCCAGGGGAGGCTCAGCCCCAGCATTTT. Translation: CASSLDPGEAQPQHF.

The chain combines TRBV10-1 with TRBJ2-5, with 7 bases fitting TRBD1. CDR3 length: 16 residues. Unmatched junction bases numbered 7, after V lost 2 bases and J lost 1 base. CDR1 is WNHNN and CDR2 is SYGVQD in the germline V gene (reference sequence). CDR3 amino acids: CASSEDRVTIQETQYF. CDR3 DNA: TGCGCCAGCAGTGAGGACAGGGTCACCATCCAAGAGACCCAGTACTTC.

The chain recombines TRBV6-2 or TRBV6-3 with TRBJ2-3; 8 nucleotides agree with TRBD2. After removal of 10 bases from V and 4 bases from J, the junction contained 16 bases not matched to a gene. CDR3 length: 16 amino acids. Germline loops: CDR1 MNHEY, CDR2 SVGEGT. Here the CDR3 DNA reads TGTGCCACCACCGAAGGTCCGGGGGGGGTTGCAGATACGCAGTATTTT. This encodes CATTEGPGGVADTQYF.

The chain is built from TRBV4-1 and TRBJ2-3, with 11 positions matching TRBD2. This CDR3 is built from 15 residues. Germline V lookup: CDR1 MGHRA, CDR2 YSYEKL. The J segment lost 9 bases and the V segment lost 0 bases, leaving 5 bases of the junction unmatched. The CDR3 region has the DNA TGCGCCAGCAGCCAAGATTTGCTAGCGGGAGGCACGCAGTATTTT. Protein product: CASSQDLLAGGTQYF.

V gene TRBV9 combines with J gene TRBJ2-5, with D perhaps being TRBD1 or TRBD2 (5 bases each). The length of the CDR3 is 16 residues. The V gene's germline CDR1 is SGDLS and CDR2 YYNGEE. The germline V and J ends were trimmed by 4 bases and 0 bases, with 16 bases remaining between them. This CDR3 reads CASSSPTGTNQETQYF. CDR3 nucleotides: TGTGCCAGCAGCTCACCGACCGGGACGAACCAAGAGACCCAGTACTTC.

A few counts support this clonotype. The chain links TRBV10-3 to TRBJ1-5; possibly TRBD1 for D (5 bases). This CDR3 spans 19 amino acids. Germline V CDR1 and CDR2: ENHRY, SYGVKD. Trimming stripped 2 bases from V and 3 bases from J, with 23 bases between. The CDR3 here is CAISEGKRGLRGDNQPQHF. CDR3 DNA sequence: TGTGCCATCAGTGAGGGAAAAAGGGGTTTGCGTGGGGACAATCAGCCCCAGCATTTT.

The chain couples TRBV2 to TRBJ2-1; TRBD2 matches at 7 bases. The CDR3 is 13 amino acids. Germline CDR1 SNHLY, CDR2 FYNNEI. The junction had 8 bases not matched to a gene; V was cut back by 6 bases and J by 9 bases. The DNA for the CDR3 is TGTGCCAGCAGAATAAGGCGGGAGTTTGAGCAGTTCTTC. Protein: CASRIRREFEQFF. Looking up the rest from reference TRBV2 and TRBJ2-1 gives the full variable domain: EPEVTQTPSHQVTQMGQEVILRCVPISNHLYFYWYRQILGQKVEFLVSFYNNEISEKSEIFDDQFSVERPDGSNFTLKIRSTKLEDSAMYFCASRIRREFEQFFGPGTRLTVL.

This clonotype has just a few counts. V gene TRBV11-2 combines with J gene TRBJ2-2, with TRBD2 matching over 8 bases. J lost 5 bases, V lost 6 bases, and 14 bases had no gene match. Germline values: CDR1 SGHAT, CDR2 FQNNGV. This CDR3 contains 17 residues. CDR3 sequence (DNA): TGTGCCAGCAGTTACCCCGGGGGCGGGGGGACTACCGGGGAGCTGTTTTTT. It translates to CASSYPGGGGTTGELFF.

The chain carries TRBV4-1 and TRBJ2-3; no reliable D call. Germline assignment: CDR1 MGHRA and CDR2 YSYEKL. This CDR3 is 19 amino acids long. The V gene lost 0 bases and the J gene lost 0 bases, with 19 bases spanning the gap. The CDR3 region has the DNA TGCGCCAGCAGCCAAGAGGGTCCCGAGCGAGGAGTTAGCACAGATACGCAGTATTTT. Protein: CASSQEGPERGVSTDTQYF.

In its sample, this clonotype was seen a few times. The V and J genes are TRBV6-2 or TRBV6-3 and TRBJ2-7, with TRBD2 identical over 9 bases. Germline CDR1 is MNHEY and CDR2 is SVGEGT. V shed 0 bases and J 5 bases; nucleotides not matched to a gene: 8. The CDR3 has 16 residues. The CDR3 here is CASSYSIGRGGDEQYF. CDR3 sequence (DNA): TGTGCCAGCAGTTACTCGATCGGACGCGGGGGGGACGAGCAGTACTTC.

The chain has TRBV7-9 and TRBJ1-2; 8 bases fit TRBD1. The V gene's germline CDR1 is SEHNR and CDR2 FQNEAQ (reference sequence). V was clipped by 4 bases and J by 6 bases; unmatched bases: 13. This CDR3 has 16 amino acids. The CDR3 loop is CASSSEGQAGRHGYTF. The CDR3, as DNA: TGTGCCAGCAGCTCCGAGGGACAGGCGGGGAGACATGGCTACACCTTC.

This clonotype showed up many times. J is TRBJ1-5 and V is TRBV7-9; D may be TRBD1 (5 bases). The V and J ends lost 5 bases and 5 bases respectively, with 10 bases between them. Germline CDR1 reads SEHNR; CDR2 reads FQNEAQ (reference sequence). This CDR3 is 13 amino acids long. CDR3 nucleotide sequence: TGTGCCAGCAGCCCCCGAGGGGATCAGCCCCAGCATTTT. This codes for CASSPRGDQPQHF.

This clonotype came up many times. A junction end diverges from the germline sequence, so it may reflect a read error. The V gene is TRBV18, the J gene TRBJ2-5; D unresolved. The germline V gene encodes CDR1 KGHSH and CDR2 LQKENI. The CDR3 extends over 12 amino acids. For the CDR3, the DNA is TGCGCCAGCAGCCCCTACCAAGAGACCCAGTACTTC. This encodes CASSPYQETQYF.

This clonotype was counted a few times. This chain joins TRBV27 and TRBJ1-1, with D unclear. Trimming removed 7 bases from V and 8 bases from J, with 11 bases in between. CDR1 and CDR2 from the germline V gene are MNHEY and SMNVEV (reference sequence). This CDR3 is 11 amino acids long. As DNA, the CDR3 is TGTGCCAGCATCGGACTTATGGAAGCTTTCTTT. Amino acids: CASIGLMEAFF.

Ten or more counts support this clonotype. The chain is built from TRBV4-3 and TRBJ2-5, with 12 nucleotides matching TRBD2. This CDR3 spans 17 amino acids. Germline V CDR1 and CDR2: LGHNA, YSLEER. V lost 1 base to trimming and J lost 1 base; unmatched junction nucleotides: 4. CDR3 sequence: CASSQGRTSGAQETQYF. CDR3 DNA: TGCGCCAGCAGCCAAGGGAGGACTAGCGGGGCCCAAGAGACCCAGTACTTC.